The rows below give T cell receptor beta chains drawn from one sample of a study of blood T cell repertoires in COVID-19. Clones were sequenced by immunoSEQ multiplex PCR, and TCRdb holds only the in-frame ones, with some missing. The data show approximately 80,000 clones, about 85% seen once. Source material: peripheral blood. These receptors were obtained from a woman aged 65 to 85 with acute or convalescent COVID-19. The CDR3 runs from the conserved cysteine through the conserved F or W. The D gene is left open where the match is weak. Not all rows give a size; the values are once, few, many and, for expanded clones, a class.

d_gene: TRBD1
v_gene: TRBV5-6
abundance: -
j_gene: TRBJ1-1
CDR3nt: TGTGCCAGCAGCTTTGGTCAGGGGGTTGACACTGAAGCTTTCTTT
CDR3aa: CASSFGQGVDTEAFF

d_gene: TRBD1
v_gene: TRBV9
abundance: -
j_gene: TRBJ1-3
CDR3nt: TGTGCCAGCAGCGTCGGACAGGGACAACCTGGAAACACCATATATTTT
CDR3aa: CASSVGQGQPGNTIYF

d_gene: TRBD1
v_gene: TRBV27
abundance: -
j_gene: TRBJ1-5
CDR3nt: TGTGCCAGCAGTTCCCTGGAGGGGGCTGGTCAGCCCCAGCATTTT
CDR3aa: CASSSLEGAGQPQHF

d_gene: TRBD1
v_gene: TRBV5-4
abundance: -
j_gene: TRBJ1-3
CDR3nt: TGTGCCAGCAGCGCCCGAACAGGGGCCTCTGGAAACACCATATATTTT
CDR3aa: CASSARTGASGNTIYF

d_gene: TRBD1
v_gene: TRBV7-3
abundance: -
j_gene: TRBJ1-5
CDR3nt: TGTGCCAGCAGCCACAGGGGGCGTTATCAGCCCCAGCATTTT
CDR3aa: CASSHRGRYQPQHF

d_gene: -
v_gene: TRBV14
abundance: -
j_gene: TRBJ2-1
CDR3nt: TGTGCCAGCAGCCAAGAGGGGTTGCGGGGTGAGCAGTTCTTC
CDR3aa: CASSQEGLRGEQFF

d_gene: TRBD1
v_gene: TRBV4-1
abundance: -
j_gene: TRBJ2-1
CDR3nt: TGCGCCAGCAGCCAGTGGGCTGCAGGGGGCAATGAGCAGTTCTTC
CDR3aa: CASSQWAAGGNEQFF

d_gene: -
v_gene: TRBV18
abundance: -
j_gene: TRBJ1-3
CDR3nt: TGTGCCAGCTCACCAACTCGGGATAGGGGAAACACCATATATTTT
CDR3aa: CASSPTRDRGNTIYF

d_gene: TRBD1
v_gene: TRBV7-2
abundance: -
j_gene: TRBJ2-7
CDR3nt: TGTGCCAGCAGTCTAACAGGGGTAGAGCAGTACTTC
CDR3aa: CASSLTGVEQYF

d_gene: -
v_gene: TRBV29-1
abundance: -
j_gene: TRBJ1-1
CDR3nt: TGCAGCTCTTACTACGACACTGAAGCTTTCTTT
CDR3aa: CSSYYDTEAFF

d_gene: TRBD1
v_gene: TRBV28
abundance: -
j_gene: TRBJ2-2
CDR3nt: TGTGCCAGCAGTTTGGCGACAGGGCTTAACACCGGGGAGCTGTTTTTT
CDR3aa: CASSLATGLNTGELFF

d_gene: -
v_gene: TRBV28
abundance: once
j_gene: TRBJ1-1
CDR3nt: TGTGCCAGCAGTTTCTCCGCAGGGACTGAAGCTTTCTTT
CDR3aa: CASSFSAGTEAFF

d_gene: -
v_gene: TRBV4-1
abundance: -
j_gene: TRBJ1-3
CDR3nt: TGCGCCAGCAGCCCCCGCCCCCAGGTACCTGGAAACACCATATATTTT
CDR3aa: CASSPRPQVPGNTIYF

d_gene: -
v_gene: TRBV15
abundance: -
j_gene: TRBJ2-7
CDR3nt: TGTGCCACCAGCAGAGACGTGCCCAGCTCCTACGAGCAGTACTTC
CDR3aa: CATSRDVPSSYEQYF

d_gene: -
v_gene: TRBV3-1/TRBV3-2
abundance: -
j_gene: TRBJ1-2
CDR3nt: TGTGCCACCTCGGGACGAGTCCGGGGGGCTGTGGGTGGCTACACCTTC
CDR3aa: CATSGRVRGAVGGYTF

d_gene: -
v_gene: TRBV12-3/TRBV12-4
abundance: once
j_gene: TRBJ1-1
CDR3nt: TGTGCCAGCAGTCCCACAGGGAACACTGAAGCTTTCTTT
CDR3aa: CASSPTGNTEAFF

d_gene: -
v_gene: TRBV2
abundance: few
j_gene: TRBJ1-5
CDR3nt: TGTGCCAGCAGGGTCAGCGTAAATAGCAATCAGCCCCAGCATTTT
CDR3aa: CASRVSVNSNQPQHF

d_gene: TRBD2
v_gene: TRBV27
abundance: -
j_gene: TRBJ2-4
CDR3nt: TGTGCCAGCAGGCCGGGGGGGGCCAAAAACATTCAGTACTTC
CDR3aa: CASRPGGAKNIQYF

d_gene: TRBD1
v_gene: TRBV5-1
abundance: few
j_gene: TRBJ2-3
CDR3nt: TGCGCCAGCAGCTCATACGGGACAGGGACGAGCACAGATACGCAGTATTTT
CDR3aa: CASSSYGTGTSTDTQYF

d_gene: -
v_gene: TRBV5-8
abundance: few
j_gene: TRBJ2-3
CDR3nt: TGTGCCAGCAGTCCCGGGGATGGGGATACGCAGTATTTT
CDR3aa: CASSPGDGDTQYF

d_gene: -
v_gene: TRBV5-6
abundance: -
j_gene: TRBJ2-3
CDR3nt: TGTGCCAGCAGCCCGGGTGGTATTCATCAGTATTTT
CDR3aa: CASSPGGIHQYF

d_gene: TRBD1
v_gene: TRBV18
abundance: -
j_gene: TRBJ2-1
CDR3nt: TGTGCCAGCTCACCACCGGAGGCAGGGGGTCAGTTCTTC
CDR3aa: CASSPPEAGGQFF

d_gene: -
v_gene: TRBV7-8
abundance: -
j_gene: TRBJ1-1
CDR3nt: TGTGCCAGCAGCTTAAACACCCTGAACACTGAAGCTTTCTTT
CDR3aa: CASSLNTLNTEAFF

d_gene: -
v_gene: TRBV5-1
abundance: -
j_gene: TRBJ1-1
CDR3nt: TGCGCCAGCAGCTTGATTTCAGGGAACACTGAAGCTTTCTTT
CDR3aa: CASSLISGNTEAFF

d_gene: -
v_gene: TRBV11-2
abundance: -
j_gene: TRBJ2-1
CDR3nt: TGTGCCAGCAGCCCTCAGCGCGATGAGCAGTTCTTC
CDR3aa: CASSPQRDEQFF

d_gene: -
v_gene: TRBV28
abundance: -
j_gene: TRBJ1-2
CDR3nt: TGTGCCAGCAGGCAAGGGGCCGCGTATGGCTACACCTTC
CDR3aa: CASRQGAAYGYTF

d_gene: TRBD1
v_gene: TRBV11-2
abundance: -
j_gene: TRBJ2-5
CDR3nt: TGTGCCAGCAGCTCAGTCCCGGGACAGGGTAGGGGCCAAGAGACCCAGTACTTC
CDR3aa: CASSSVPGQGRGQETQYF

d_gene: TRBD2
v_gene: TRBV5-1
abundance: -
j_gene: TRBJ2-3
CDR3nt: TGCGCCAGCAGCACCGTTAGCGGGGGGATGGCAGATACGCAGTATTTT
CDR3aa: CASSTVSGGMADTQYF

d_gene: -
v_gene: TRBV19
abundance: -
j_gene: TRBJ1-6
CDR3nt: TGTGCCAGTGGAGCAGGGTATAATTCACCCCTCCACTTT
CDR3aa: CASGAGYNSPLHF

d_gene: -
v_gene: TRBV18
abundance: -
j_gene: TRBJ1-4
CDR3nt: TGTGCCAGCTCCGATTCTCAGGGGCGCGCTGAAAAACTGTTTTTT
CDR3aa: CASSDSQGRAEKLFF

d_gene: -
v_gene: TRBV19
abundance: -
j_gene: TRBJ2-1
CDR3nt: TGTGCCAGTAGTAGGGAGAGCTCCTACAATGAGCAGTTCTTC
CDR3aa: CASSRESSYNEQFF

d_gene: TRBD1
v_gene: TRBV6-5
abundance: -
j_gene: TRBJ1-3
CDR3nt: TGTGCCAGCAGTTACGGACAGGGATCTGGAAACACCATATATTTT
CDR3aa: CASSYGQGSGNTIYF

d_gene: TRBD1
v_gene: TRBV5-1
abundance: -
j_gene: TRBJ1-1
CDR3nt: TGCGCCAGCAGTATGGGACAGGGGAGCACTGAAGCTTTCTTT
CDR3aa: CASSMGQGSTEAFF

d_gene: -
v_gene: TRBV6-5
abundance: -
j_gene: TRBJ1-4
CDR3nt: TGTGCCAGCAGTTACTCGGCAGGGAGGCTAGAAAAACTGTTTTTT
CDR3aa: CASSYSAGRLEKLFF

d_gene: -
v_gene: TRBV19
abundance: -
j_gene: TRBJ2-7
CDR3nt: TGTGCCAGTAGTTCCCAAAGAGGGGGATCCTACGAGCAGTACTTC
CDR3aa: CASSSQRGGSYEQYF

d_gene: -
v_gene: TRBV11-1
abundance: -
j_gene: TRBJ1-2
CDR3nt: TGTGCCAGCAGCGTGAGTGGTGAGGGACACGACTATGGCTACACCTTC
CDR3aa: CASSVSGEGHDYGYTF

d_gene: TRBD1
v_gene: TRBV28
abundance: -
j_gene: TRBJ1-3
CDR3nt: TGTGCCAGCACTACACAGGGGTCCGGGCCACCCTCTGGAAACACCATATATTTT
CDR3aa: CASTTQGSGPPSGNTIYF

d_gene: -
v_gene: TRBV12-3/TRBV12-4
abundance: -
j_gene: TRBJ1-1
CDR3nt: TGTGCCAGCGGTGCCAGGAACACTGAAGCTTTCTTT
CDR3aa: CASGARNTEAFF

d_gene: TRBD2
v_gene: TRBV3-1/TRBV3-2
abundance: -
j_gene: TRBJ2-5
CDR3nt: TGTGCCAGCCTAGAGGCGGGGGGGAAAGAGACCCAGTACTTC
CDR3aa: CASLEAGGKETQYF

d_gene: -
v_gene: TRBV6-5
abundance: -
j_gene: TRBJ1-5
CDR3nt: TGTGCCAGCAGTTACTCCGTTCAGCCCCAGCATTTT
CDR3aa: CASSYSVQPQHF

d_gene: TRBD2
v_gene: TRBV19
abundance: -
j_gene: TRBJ2-5
CDR3nt: TGTGCCAGTAGCCGGACTCGGACTAGCTTGGGAGAGACCCAGTACTTC
CDR3aa: CASSRTRTSLGETQYF

d_gene: -
v_gene: TRBV10-3
abundance: -
j_gene: TRBJ1-4
CDR3nt: TGTGCCATCAGCAAAGACTTAACAACTAATGAAAAACTGTTTTTT
CDR3aa: CAISKDLTTNEKLFF

d_gene: -
v_gene: TRBV28
abundance: -
j_gene: TRBJ2-7
CDR3nt: TGTGCCAGCAGTTTTAAAAGGGGAGGTCACTACGAGCAGTACTTC
CDR3aa: CASSFKRGGHYEQYF

d_gene: TRBD2
v_gene: TRBV9
abundance: -
j_gene: TRBJ2-3
CDR3nt: TGTGCCAGCAGCGTGCCCGCGAAGCGGGGGGGCCTAGATACGCAGTATTTT
CDR3aa: CASSVPAKRGGLDTQYF

d_gene: -
v_gene: TRBV19
abundance: -
j_gene: TRBJ1-6
CDR3nt: TGTGCCAGTAGTATAGATCTAGGGGTAGAGTCACCCCTCCACTTT
CDR3aa: CASSIDLGVESPLHF

d_gene: TRBD1
v_gene: TRBV12-3/TRBV12-4
abundance: -
j_gene: TRBJ1-6
CDR3nt: TGTGCCAGCAGCCCACAGGGGGATTCACCCCTCCACTTT
CDR3aa: CASSPQGDSPLHF

d_gene: -
v_gene: TRBV6-5
abundance: -
j_gene: TRBJ2-1
CDR3nt: TGTGCCAGCAGTTACCGGAAAGACACCTACAATGAGCAGTTCTTC
CDR3aa: CASSYRKDTYNEQFF

d_gene: TRBD1
v_gene: TRBV28
abundance: once
j_gene: TRBJ1-3
CDR3nt: TGTGCCAGCAGTTCTCCACCTGGGACAGCTGGAAACACCATATATTTT
CDR3aa: CASSSPPGTAGNTIYF

d_gene: TRBD1
v_gene: TRBV5-1
abundance: -
j_gene: TRBJ1-3
CDR3nt: TGCGCCAGCAGCCCGACGACAGGGGGGCTCTCTGGAAACACCATATATTTT
CDR3aa: CASSPTTGGLSGNTIYF

d_gene: TRBD1
v_gene: TRBV12-3/TRBV12-4
abundance: once
j_gene: TRBJ1-6
CDR3nt: TGTGCCAGCAGTTTAAACAGGGGTTCACCCCTCCACTTT
CDR3aa: CASSLNRGSPLHF

d_gene: -
v_gene: TRBV7-8
abundance: -
j_gene: TRBJ2-3
CDR3nt: TGTGCCAGCAGCCCCCTAGGGGCTAAGGCAGATACGCAGTATTTT
CDR3aa: CASSPLGAKADTQYF

d_gene: TRBD1
v_gene: TRBV30
abundance: -
j_gene: TRBJ1-2
CDR3nt: TGTGCCTGGAGTTGGGCAGGGGGTCGTGGCTACACCTTC
CDR3aa: CAWSWAGGRGYTF

d_gene: TRBD2
v_gene: TRBV6-2/TRBV6-3
abundance: -
j_gene: TRBJ2-1
CDR3nt: TGTGCCAGCAGTTACTCGACTAGCGGGGCGAATGAGCAGTTCTTC
CDR3aa: CASSYSTSGANEQFF

d_gene: -
v_gene: TRBV2
abundance: -
j_gene: TRBJ2-5
CDR3nt: TGTGCCAGCAGTGCCGGGACAACTGAGACCCAGTACTTC
CDR3aa: CASSAGTTETQYF

d_gene: TRBD2
v_gene: TRBV30
abundance: few
j_gene: TRBJ2-1
CDR3nt: TGTGCCTGGAGTGTACTAGCGAGCTCCTACAATGAGCAGTTCTTC
CDR3aa: CAWSVLASSYNEQFF

d_gene: -
v_gene: TRBV10-3
abundance: -
j_gene: TRBJ1-3
CDR3nt: TGTGCCATCAGTGGGGGAGCCGACACCATATATTTT
CDR3aa: CAISGGADTIYF

d_gene: TRBD1
v_gene: TRBV5-1
abundance: -
j_gene: TRBJ1-1
CDR3nt: TGCGCCAGCAGCGTAGGACAGGGAGTAAACACTGAAGCTTTCTTT
CDR3aa: CASSVGQGVNTEAFF

d_gene: -
v_gene: TRBV2
abundance: -
j_gene: TRBJ2-3
CDR3nt: TGTGCCAGCAGTGAAGACTCCGGAGTGAATACGCAGTATTTT
CDR3aa: CASSEDSGVNTQYF

d_gene: -
v_gene: TRBV28
abundance: once
j_gene: TRBJ1-5
CDR3nt: TGTGCCAGCGAAGGGGGGGAAAATCAGCCCCAGCATTTT
CDR3aa: CASEGGENQPQHF